This passage covers 16 T cell receptor beta chains from one sample sequenced in a study of cytomegalovirus exposure and HLA in healthy donors. PCR amplification relied on 60 Vbeta primers (plus 13 Jbeta primers). Sequencing was performed with immunoSEQ multiplex PCR; in TCRdb, only in-frame clones are kept and a portion is missing. The sample has around 180,000 clones, about four fifths seen once. Source material: PBMCs. These TCRs come from a man between 18 and 35 years old in good health and CMV-seronegative.

The V call is TRBV27, the J call TRBJ2-7, with 10 nucleotides matching TRBD1. The CDR3 has 15 residues. The J segment lost 4 bases and the V segment lost 5 bases, leaving 8 bases of the junction unmatched. The V gene's germline CDR1 is MNHEY and CDR2 SMNVEV (reference sequence). CDR3 sequence (DNA): TGTGCCAGCAGTACCCGACAGGGGGCCACGTACGAGCAGTACTTC. Its translation: CASSTRQGATYEQYF.

Turning to this clone: Other DNA variants within this sample encode the same CDR3. This chain connects TRBV6-1 to TRBJ1-6; the match to TRBD1 covers 8 bases. This CDR3 is built from 19 residues. V lost 2 bases and J lost 7; bases outside the gene matches: 16. The V gene's germline CDR1 is MNHNS and CDR2 SASEGT. CDR3 sequence: CASSERKRPPTGANSPLHF. The CDR3 DNA follows: TGTGCCAGCAGTGAAAGGAAGAGGCCTCCGACAGGGGCGAATTCACCCCTCCACTTT.

The DNA for the CDR3 is TGTGCCAGCAGCTTCTCCGGGGGGCGCGTTCTTGGATATACCGGGGAGCTGTTTTTT. Translated: CASSFSGGRVLGYTGELFF. V and J are TRBV7-9 and TRBJ2-2, with a tentative D call TRBD2 (7 bases). V lost 3 bases and J lost 5, with 25 bases in between. Germline CDR1 and CDR2: SEHNR and FQNEAQ (reference sequence). The CDR3 runs 19 residues. The full variable domain, completed using reference TRBV7-9 and TRBJ2-2, is DTGVSQNPRHKITKRGQNVTFRCDPISEHNRLYWYRQTLGQGPEFLTYFQNEAQLEKSRLLSDRFSAERPKGSFSTLEIQRTEQGDSAMYLCASSFSGGRVLGYTGELFFGEGSRLTVL.

The CDR3 region has the DNA TGCGCCAGCAGCCAAGGCCCGGGGGACCTTGAAGAGACCCAGTACTTC. Its protein is CASSQGPGDLEETQYF. The V gene is TRBV4-3, the J gene TRBJ2-5; weak D call: TRBD2 (6 bases). The CDR3 is 16 amino acids. With 1 base removed from V and 3 bases from J, the gap between germline ends came to 15 bases. CDR1 and CDR2 from the germline V gene are LGHNA and YSLEER.

In its sample, this clone was seen many times. V gene TRBV10-3 combines with J gene TRBJ1-2; 9 nucleotides line up with TRBD1. Looked up from germline, CDR1 is ENHRY and CDR2 is SYGVKD. V trimming: 5 bases; J trimming: 14 bases; junction bases outside the gene matches: 9. This CDR3 is 12 amino acids long. The DNA of the CDR3 is TGTGCCATCAGTTCGGACAGGGGATGGGAAACCTTC. It codes for CAISSDRGWETF.

J is TRBJ2-5 and V is TRBV11-2; possible D gene TRBD2, 7 bases. Germline loops: CDR1 SGHAT, CDR2 FQNNGV. V lost 8 bases to trimming and J lost 7 bases, with 23 bases between them. The CDR3 is 15 residues long. The CDR3 reads CASLPRGAASGTQYF. CDR3 nucleotide sequence: TGTGCCAGCCTCCCCCGGGGGGCGGCCTCCGGGACCCAGTACTTC.

The chain is built from TRBV6-1 and TRBJ2-1, with D unresolved. Germline CDR1 is MNHNS and CDR2 is SASEGT. V lost 3 bases, J lost 7 bases, and 10 bases lay in between. The CDR3 contains 13 residues. CDR3 DNA: TGTGCCAGCAGTGAGTGGCCGCGGAATGAGCAGTTCTTC. Protein: CASSEWPRNEQFF.

The V call is TRBV19, the J call TRBJ1-2; TRBD1 aligns across 7 bases. The V segment lost 1 base and the J segment 5 bases; nucleotides outside the gene matches: 10. Germline CDR1 reads LNHDA; CDR2 reads SQIVND (reference sequence). The CDR3 is 16 residues long. CDR3 in amino acids: CASSIGLRTGPYGYTF. The CDR3 DNA reads TGTGCCAGTAGTATAGGACTGAGGACAGGACCTTATGGCTACACCTTC.

This clone was detected only a few times. The J gene is TRBJ2-5, the V gene TRBV6-1; TRBD1 aligns across 7 bases. Germline loops: CDR1 MNHNS, CDR2 SASEGT. The V gene end was trimmed by 4 bases and the J gene end by 1 base; junction bases not matched to a gene: 3. CDR3 length: 14 residues. Here the CDR3 reads CASSVGTVQETQYF. As DNA, the CDR3 is TGTGCCAGCAGTGTTGGGACAGTCCAAGAGACCCAGTACTTC.

V gene TRBV25-1 combines with J gene TRBJ1-1, with 11 bases aligning to TRBD1. Germline values: CDR1 MGHDK, CDR2 SYGVNS. The CDR3 consists of 16 residues. Losses at the gene ends were 0 bases for V and 5 bases for J; bases not matched to a gene: 5. The CDR3 loop reads CASSEYRTGGATEAFF. CDR3 coding DNA: TGTGCCAGCAGTGAATATAGGACAGGGGGCGCGACTGAAGCTTTCTTT.

This chain uses TRBV18 with TRBJ1-1, with 7 bases fitting TRBD1. The germline V gene encodes CDR1 KGHSH and CDR2 LQKENI. V dropped 3 bases and J dropped 0; count of bases not matched to a gene: 7. The CDR3 has 16 residues. The CDR3 reads CASSPERGQMNTEAFF. DNA of the CDR3: TGTGCCAGCTCACCCGAAAGGGGACAGATGAACACTGAAGCTTTCTTT.

The chain recombines TRBV4-2 with TRBJ2-7; D ambiguous. From germline, CDR1 is LGHNA and CDR2 YNFKEQ. The ends were cut back, 6 bases at V and 1 base at J, with 16 bases in the middle. This CDR3 spans 15 amino acids. The CDR3 protein is CASRAHGGQSYEQYF. The CDR3 nucleotides are TGTGCCAGCAGGGCACACGGCGGTCAGTCCTACGAGCAGTACTTC.

The rearrangement links TRBV15 to TRBJ2-7; the D gene is possibly TRBD2 (6 bases). V was clipped by 0 bases and J by 0 bases, with 6 bases between them. The germline CDR1 and CDR2 sequences are LNHNV and YYDKDF (reference sequence). This CDR3 is built from 14 residues. In DNA form, the CDR3 reads TGTGCCACCAGCAGAGACGGGGGCTCCTACGAGCAGTACTTC. Translated: CATSRDGGSYEQYF.

The chain is built from TRBV2 and TRBJ1-1; TRBD1 might be the D (5 bases). Trimming removed 0 bases from V and 9 bases from J, with 8 bases in between. This CDR3 has 12 amino acids. The germline gives CDR1 SNHLY, CDR2 FYNNEI. This CDR3 reads CASSEAAGQAFF. For the CDR3, the DNA is TGTGCCAGCAGTGAAGCTGCAGGGCAAGCTTTCTTT.

The gene calls are TRBV19 and TRBJ1-1, with TRBD1 matching 8 bases. Looked up from germline, CDR1 is LNHDA and CDR2 is SQIVND (reference sequence). J was trimmed by 3 bases and V by 3 bases; bases with no gene match: 0. The CDR3 length is 13 residues. The CDR3 sequence is CASSMDRDTEAFF. The CDR3 DNA sequence: TGTGCCAGTAGTATGGACAGGGACACTGAAGCTTTCTTT.

The chain recombines TRBV4-3 with TRBJ2-1, with D tentatively TRBD1 (6 bases). CDR1 is LGHNA, CDR2 YSLEER, per germline. V was trimmed by 4 bases and J by 5 bases, leaving 21 bases between them. The CDR3 spans 17 residues. Here the CDR3 reads CASSPRWWGQGHNEQFF. The CDR3 nucleotides read TGCGCCAGCAGCCCAAGATGGTGGGGACAAGGGCACAATGAGCAGTTCTTC.